This T cell receptor beta chain was documented in a study of glioma-infiltrating T cells after dendritic cell vaccination. Input was approximately 1.8 ug genomic DNA, or all available if less. The primer mix had 60 V beta and 13 J beta primers. Sequenced by immunoSEQ multiplex PCR; TCRdb stores in-frame clones only, minus some. The table lists about 95,000 clones, 85% to 90% of them singletons. Patients had residual fresh-frozen tumor tissue and more than two years of survival data. All glioblastoma patients lacked an isocitrate dehydrogenase mutation. The sequencing here drew on blood, taken before dendritic cell vaccination. This TCR derives from a human donor with glioblastoma.

In DNA form, the CDR3 reads TGCGCCAGCAGCTTTGGGGACACCACTAACTATGGCTACACCTTC. This translates into CASSFGDTTNYGYTF. The rearrangement uses TRBV5-1 and TRBJ1-2, with TRBD1 as a possible D gene (6 bases). Germline V gene lookup returns CDR1 SGHRS and CDR2 YFSETQ. CDR3 length: 15 amino acids. V lost 2 bases to trimming and J lost 0 bases, with 11 bases between them.